Each of the 31 T cell receptor beta chains below was sequenced from the same sample in a study of blood T cell repertoires in COVID-19. The table came from immunoSEQ multiplex PCR; TCRdb's copy has only in-frame clones and leaves some out. The sample includes nearly 350,000 clones, about 90% of them seen just once. Sample: PBMCs or T cells enriched from blood (not recorded which). The receptors originated from a woman aged 25 to 39 who had recovered from COVID-19.

V gene TRBV5-1 combines with J gene TRBJ1-1; D may be TRBD1 (6 bases). This CDR3 has 16 amino acids. V gave up 4 bases and J gave up 6 bases, with 22 bases separating them. CDR1 is SGHRS, CDR2 YFSETQ, per germline. The CDR3 loop is CASSPRGGAEHPEAFF. The CDR3 DNA sequence: TGCGCCAGCAGCCCCCGCGGGGGCGCAGAACATCCTGAAGCTTTCTTT.

The genes are TRBV5-4 and TRBJ2-2; 9 nucleotides agree with TRBD2. Germline V gene lookup returns CDR1 SGHNT and CDR2 YYREEE (reference sequence). The CDR3 is 17 amino acids. V lost 1 base, J lost 1 base, and 5 bases stayed unmatched. CDR3 in amino acids: CASSLKLAGLNTGELFF. CDR3 sequence (DNA): TGTGCCAGCAGCTTGAAACTAGCGGGCCTGAACACCGGGGAGCTGTTTTTT.

The V gene is TRBV18, the J gene TRBJ2-3; no clear D. Germline V CDR1 and CDR2: KGHSH, LQKENI. V dropped 4 bases and J dropped 3 bases, with 20 bases sitting between them. CDR3 length equals 17 residues. The CDR3 reads CASSRARPNSGTDTQYF. The CDR3 nucleotides read TGTGCCAGCTCACGCGCCCGACCCAACAGTGGAACAGATACGCAGTATTTT.

The chain is built from TRBV5-4 and TRBJ1-1; 9 nucleotides line up with TRBD1. The V gene end was trimmed by 3 bases and the J gene end by 8 bases; junction bases not matched to a gene: 5. CDR1 is SGHNT, CDR2 YYREEE, per germline (reference sequence). The CDR3 length is 13 residues. The DNA of the CDR3 is TGTGCCAGCAGCTGGGAAGGGACAGGGGAAGCTTTCTTT. Translation: CASSWEGTGEAFF.

The chain combines TRBV19 with TRBJ1-1; TRBD1 agrees at 8 bases. Losses at the gene ends were 0 bases for V and 4 bases for J; bases not matched to a gene: 1. This CDR3 has 14 amino acids. Germline-derived CDR1 and CDR2 are LNHDA and SQIVND (reference sequence). In nucleotides, the CDR3 is TGTGCCAGTAGTATAGAAACAGGGGGCACTGAAGCTTTCTTT. This codes for CASSIETGGTEAFF. Complete variable domain (other parts from reference TRBV19 and TRBJ1-1): DGGITQSPKYLFRKEGQNVTLSCEQNLNHDAMYWYRQDPGQGLRLIYYSQIVNDFQKGDIAEGYSVSREKKESFPLTVTSAQKNPTAFYLCASSIETGGTEAFFGQGTRLTVV.

The genes are TRBV3-1 (or the pseudogene TRBV3-2) and TRBJ1-6, with TRBD1 matching over 7 bases. Germline V gives CDR1 LGHDT, CDR2 YNNKEL (reference sequence). CDR3 length: 14 amino acids. J was trimmed by 9 bases and V by 2 bases; bases with no gene match: 4. The CDR3 DNA reads as TGTGCCAGCAGCCAAACAGGGGAGAGTTCACCCCTCCACTTT. Translated: CASSQTGESSPLHF.

The rearrangement joins TRBV7-9 to TRBJ1-2; 7 bases align to TRBD1. CDR1 is SEHNR, CDR2 FQNEAQ, per germline (reference sequence). The CDR3 runs to 14 residues. Germline trimming cut 4 bases from V and 4 bases from J; bases unmatched to any gene: 6. CDR3 amino acids: CASSSPTGSYGYTF. The CDR3 DNA is TGTGCCAGCAGCTCCCCGACAGGGAGCTATGGCTACACCTTC.

The V gene is TRBV30, the J gene TRBJ1-3; D is ambiguous. Looked up from germline, CDR1 is GTSNPN and CDR2 is SVGIG (reference sequence). CDR3 size: 11 residues. Trimming cost V 2 bases and J 4 bases, with 3 bases left between them. DNA for the CDR3: TGTGCCTGGAGTCTGGGAAACACCATATATTTT. Its translation is CAWSLGNTIYF.

In its sample, this clone was seen once. V is TRBV5-6 and J is TRBJ2-1, with D perhaps matching TRBD2 (7 bases). V dropped 0 bases and J dropped 8 bases, with 21 bases sitting between them. The CDR3 runs 17 residues. CDR1 SGHDT and CDR2 YYEEEE come from the germline V gene. The CDR3 region is CASSLADPGGDEDEQFF. Here the CDR3 DNA reads TGTGCCAGCAGCTTGGCCGATCCGGGGGGCGACGAAGATGAGCAGTTCTTC.

Note on this clone: Other DNA sequences in the sample encode the same CDR3. The chain carries TRBV7-9 and TRBJ2-7, with D maybe TRBD1 (6 bases). In germline, CDR1 is SEHNR, CDR2 FQNEAQ (reference sequence). The length of the CDR3 is 12 residues. The ends were cut back, 5 bases at V and 4 bases at J, with 9 bases in the middle. In DNA, the CDR3 is TGTGCCAGCAGCCCAACAGGGTACGAGCAGTACTTC. Its protein product is CASSPTGYEQYF. Full variable domain (missing parts from reference TRBV7-9 and TRBJ2-7): DTGVSQNPRHKITKRGQNVTFRCDPISEHNRLYWYRQTLGQGPEFLTYFQNEAQLEKSRLLSDRFSAERPKGSFSTLEIQRTEQGDSAMYLCASSPTGYEQYFGPGTRLTVT.

V is TRBV7-9 and J is TRBJ1-3; TRBD1 matches 8 bases. The germline CDR1 and CDR2 sequences are SEHNR and FQNEAQ (reference sequence). The J segment lost 0 bases and the V segment lost 5 bases, leaving 6 bases of the junction unmatched. The CDR3 loop spans 16 amino acids. CDR3 nucleotides: TGTGCCAGCAGCAGAGGACAGGGAGGCTCTGGAAACACCATATATTTT. Its protein is CASSRGQGGSGNTIYF. Filled out from reference TRBV7-9 and TRBJ1-3, the complete variable domain reads DTGVSQNPRHKITKRGQNVTFRCDPISEHNRLYWYRQTLGQGPEFLTYFQNEAQLEKSRLLSDRFSAERPKGSFSTLEIQRTEQGDSAMYLCASSRGQGGSGNTIYFGEGSWLTVV.

The chain recombines TRBV2 with TRBJ1-2; D is uncertain. Germline V gene lookup returns CDR1 SNHLY and CDR2 FYNNEI. The CDR3 covers 11 residues. Between the trimmed V and J ends, which lost 10 bases and 8 bases, there was a span of 14 bases. The CDR3 protein is CATRIGHGYTF. The DNA for the CDR3 is TGTGCCACCCGGATTGGGCACGGCTACACCTTC.

The CDR3 is CATSDPGGRGKPDTQYF. DNA for the CDR3: TGTGCCACCAGTGATCCTGGGGGCAGGGGGAAACCAGATACGCAGTATTTT. The V and J genes are TRBV24-1 and TRBJ2-3, with 7 bases fitting TRBD1. This CDR3 has 17 amino acids. Trimming took 3 bases from V and 4 from J; bases not matched to a gene: 12. Germline V gene lookup returns CDR1 KGHDR and CDR2 SFDVKD.

The chain joins TRBV5-6 to TRBJ1-2; D may be TRBD1 (5 bases). Germline V gives CDR1 SGHDT, CDR2 YYEEEE. The CDR3 is made up of 19 amino acids. V lost 5 bases to trimming and J lost 4 bases, with 30 bases between them. The CDR3 bases are TGTGCCAGCAGTCCTCCAGGGCTCAGACGACAGCCGACCTTCTATGGCTACACCTTC. It codes for CASSPPGLRRQPTFYGYTF.

The chain uses TRBV5-4 and TRBJ2-6; D is perhaps TRBD1 (6 bases). The CDR3 extends over 15 amino acids. The V end lost 0 bases, the J end lost 4 bases, and 8 bases lay between the germline ends. Germline assignment: CDR1 SGHNT and CDR2 YYREEE (reference sequence). CDR3: CASSLAGAGANVLTF. DNA for the CDR3: TGTGCCAGCAGCTTGGCAGGGGCCGGGGCCAACGTCCTGACTTTC.

This clone turned up a few times. This chain joins TRBV3-1 (or the pseudogene TRBV3-2) and TRBJ1-1, with 8 bases lining up with TRBD1. The CDR3 runs 13 residues. V lost 4 bases to trimming and J lost 5 bases; unmatched junction nucleotides: 3. In germline, CDR1 is LGHDT, CDR2 YNNKEL (reference sequence). Here the CDR3 reads CASSRRQGTEAFF. Written as DNA, the CDR3 is TGTGCCAGCAGCCGGCGACAGGGGACTGAAGCTTTCTTT.

With regard to this clone: The sample holds other DNA sequences that translate to the same CDR3. The chain joins TRBV7-2 to TRBJ2-7, with 8 bases matching TRBD2. J lost 2 bases, V lost 3 bases, and 3 bases had no gene match. The CDR3 extends over 14 amino acids. The germline V gene encodes CDR1 SGHTA and CDR2 FQGNSA. CDR3 protein: CASSFSGGPYEQYF. For the CDR3, the DNA is TGTGCCAGCAGCTTCAGCGGGGGCCCCTACGAGCAGTACTTC.

The V and J genes are TRBV5-5 and TRBJ2-3; 10 bases line up with TRBD1. Germline lookup yields CDR1 SGHKS and CDR2 YYEKEE (reference sequence). This CDR3 is 15 amino acids long. The trim removed 4 bases at V and 1 base at J, leaving 3 bases unmatched. The CDR3 loop reads CASSKTGGRTDTQYF. The CDR3 DNA is TGTGCCAGCAGCAAGACAGGGGGCCGCACAGATACGCAGTATTTT.

The gene calls are TRBV12-5 and TRBJ2-5; 7 bases are shared with TRBD1. Germline assignment: CDR1 LGHNT and CDR2 FRNRAP. This CDR3 contains 15 residues. Losses at the gene ends were 3 bases for V and 1 base for J; bases not matched to a gene: 5. CDR3 DNA sequence: TGTGCTAGTGGTTTAGAGGGACAGTTCCAAGAGACCCAGTACTTC. Residues: CASGLEGQFQETQYF.

V and J are TRBV28 and TRBJ1-1; D ambiguous. Germline CDR1 MDHEN, CDR2 SYDVKM. This CDR3 spans 16 amino acids. Between the trimmed V and J ends, which lost 2 bases and 2 bases, there was a span of 15 bases. CDR3 nucleotides: TGTGCCAGCAGTTTAGCCCCCGGAGACCTAAACACTGAAGCTTTCTTT. Its protein is CASSLAPGDLNTEAFF.

The chain recombines TRBV9 with TRBJ2-1; TRBD2 agrees at 9 bases. Trimming took 4 bases from V and 5 from J; bases not matched to a gene: 4. The CDR3 has 14 amino acids. The germline gives CDR1 SGDLS, CDR2 YYNGEE. The CDR3 spells CASSSRGGDNEQFF. The DNA for the CDR3 is TGTGCCAGCAGCTCGCGGGGGGGAGACAATGAGCAGTTCTTC.

The chain employs TRBV18 and TRBJ1-4; D ambiguous. Germline V gene sequence: CDR1 KGHSH, CDR2 LQKENI. Trimming shortened V by 4 bases and J by 0 bases, and 12 bases separated the two germline ends. The CDR3 runs to 16 residues. CDR3 coding DNA: TGTGCCAGCTCACACTCAGAGAGGACAACTAATGAAAAACTGTTTTTT. This sequence encodes CASSHSERTTNEKLFF.

The chain couples TRBV5-1 to TRBJ1-6; weak D call: TRBD1 (5 bases). Germline V gene sequence: CDR1 SGHRS, CDR2 YFSETQ. Between the trimmed V and J ends, which lost 3 bases and 7 bases, there was a span of 14 bases. The CDR3 is 15 residues long. The CDR3 bases are TGCGCCAGCAGCTCTACAGGAATCTCAAATTCACCCCTCCACTTT. This gives the protein CASSSTGISNSPLHF. Together with reference TRBV5-1 and TRBJ1-6, the CDR3 gives the full variable domain: KAGVTQTPRYLIKTRGQQVTLSCSPISGHRSVSWYQQTPGQGLQFLFEYFSETQRNKGNFPGRFSGRQFSNSRSEMNVSTLELGDSALYLCASSSTGISNSPLHFGNGTRLTVT.

The chain couples TRBV6-1 to TRBJ2-7; the match to TRBD1 covers 8 bases. Looked up from germline, CDR1 is MNHNS and CDR2 is SASEGT. V gave up 2 bases and J gave up 3 bases; unmatched junction bases: 12. The CDR3 runs to 17 residues. This CDR3 reads CASSERVVEQGVYEQYF. The CDR3 coding sequence is TGTGCCAGCAGTGAAAGGGTAGTGGAACAGGGGGTCTACGAGCAGTACTTC.

The rearrangement links TRBV27 to TRBJ1-1; 7 bases are shared with TRBD1. CDR1 is MNHEY, CDR2 SMNVEV, per germline (reference sequence). CDR3 length: 14 amino acids. V gave up 7 bases and J gave up 14 bases; unmatched junction bases: 19. CDR3 sequence: CASKRPGTAAETFF. The CDR3 nucleotides read TGTGCCAGCAAAAGACCCGGGACAGCCGCTGAAACCTTCTTT.

The V and J genes are TRBV3-1 (or the pseudogene TRBV3-2) and TRBJ2-7; 7 nucleotides agree with TRBD1. V was pared by 3 bases and J by 1 base, with 6 bases of the junction left unmatched. Germline values: CDR1 LGHDT, CDR2 YNNKEL (reference sequence). The CDR3 is 15 amino acids. The CDR3 sequence is CASSQSRQGSYEQYF. The CDR3 DNA reads TGTGCCAGCAGCCAGTCCAGACAGGGATCCTACGAGCAGTACTTC.

The chain employs TRBV21-1 and TRBJ1-2. TRBV21-1 is annotated as a pseudogene. This CDR3 region has 15 residues. Here the CDR3 reads CASSKARPQRYGYTF. The CDR3 nucleotides read TGTGCCAGCAGCAAAGCACGACCCCAGAGGTATGGCTACACCTTC.

This chain joins TRBV9 and TRBJ1-2; D not certain. Trimming stripped 4 bases from V and 4 bases from J, with 14 bases between. Looked up from germline, CDR1 is SGDLS and CDR2 is YYNGEE. The CDR3 runs to 14 residues. This CDR3 reads CASSLSGVSYGYTF. Written as DNA, the CDR3 is TGTGCCAGCAGCTTGTCCGGGGTTTCCTATGGCTACACCTTC.

In its sample, this clone was seen a few times. The chain couples TRBV7-2 to TRBJ1-6; perhaps TRBD1 as D (5 bases). Per germline, CDR1 SGHTA and CDR2 FQGNSA. This CDR3 contains 13 residues. V lost 11 bases to trimming and J lost 6 bases, with 14 bases between them. The CDR3, as DNA: TGTGCCTCCGGGGGAATTGTTAATTCACCCCTCCACTTT. As protein: CASGGIVNSPLHF.

The rearrangement links TRBV6-2 or TRBV6-3 to TRBJ2-7; 9 bases fit TRBD1. Trimming at V came to 4 bases and at J to 0 bases, leaving 4 bases not matched to a gene. CDR1 and CDR2 (germline): MNHEY, SVGEGT. The CDR3 is made up of 15 amino acids. The CDR3 region has the DNA TGTGCCAGCAGTTTAGCGACAGGGGGCTCCTACGAGCAGTACTTC. Amino acid sequence: CASSLATGGSYEQYF.

The V call is TRBV5-1, the J call TRBJ1-2; 8 bases align to TRBD1. Per the germline V gene, CDR1 is SGHRS and CDR2 is YFSETQ. The ends lost 4 bases at V and 10 bases at J; junction bases unmatched: 9. The CDR3 length is 13 residues. For the CDR3, the DNA is TGCGCCAGCAGCGGACTACAGGGGGAGAACTACACCTTC. It yields the protein CASSGLQGENYTF.